This is a list of T cell receptor beta chains from one sample in a study of OX40 agonist ivuxolimab in advanced cancers. The protocol was immunoSEQ multiplex PCR, while the TCRdb copy is restricted to in-frame clones and leaves out a portion. The table lists approximately 84,000 clones, over 65% of them singletons. This sample comprised CD4+ or CD8+ T cells sorted from blood, obtained in a trial of the OX40 agonist ivuxolimab. These TCRs come from an adult with an advanced solid tumor such as melanoma, head and neck, liver or kidney cancer. Both conserved end residues are part of each CDR3. Fields, in order: V gene, J gene, D gene, CDR3 protein. D genes are given only for firm matches.

TRBV5-6	TRBJ1-1	.	CASSLGANTEAFF
TRBV7-8	TRBJ1-6	.	CASTLGKASPLHF
TRBV2	TRBJ2-3	TRBD1	CASSRGQGNTDTQYF
TRBV11-3	TRBJ1-1	.	CASSSTGLGAFF
TRBV28	TRBJ1-3	.	CASTRSSGNTIYF
TRBV27	TRBJ1-1	TRBD1	CASGRDRVMNTEAFF
TRBV29-1	TRBJ1-5	.	CSVSTFRNQPQHF
TRBV6-6	TRBJ2-3	TRBD2	CASSGAGRGDTQYF
TRBV4-1	TRBJ1-2	.	CASSQEPRTYGYTF
TRBV11-2	TRBJ2-5	.	CASSLIGETQYF
TRBV7-7	TRBJ2-1	TRBD2	CASSPTSTSGGAHEQFF
TRBV6-5	TRBJ1-4	.	CASTFGRNNEKLFF
TRBV2	TRBJ1-6	TRBD1	CASGTGSSYNSPLHF
TRBV5-5	TRBJ1-5	.	CASSLGGYSNQPQHF
TRBV7-2	TRBJ2-3	.	CASSTRQSTDTQYF
TRBV28	TRBJ1-5	TRBD1	CASIEDRVFAQPQHF
TRBV28	TRBJ1-2	.	CASSFAGYVYGYTF
TRBV11-2	TRBJ1-3	.	CASTPLGGLLGNTIYF
TRBV15	TRBJ1-2	.	CATSRDTGTGNYGYTF
TRBV30	TRBJ1-3	.	CAWSSASGNTIYF
TRBV11-3	TRBJ2-2	.	CASSLGGDANTGELFF
TRBV28	TRBJ1-2	TRBD1	CASSVQTGTGKHGYTF
TRBV5-1	TRBJ1-1	TRBD1	CASSWTGNEAFF
TRBV6-1	TRBJ2-3	TRBD2	CASSENWAGGVTTF
TRBV5-4	TRBJ1-6	TRBD1	CASSRTGVRNSPLHF
TRBV7-2	TRBJ1-3	.	CASSFVLGPGNTIYF
TRBV6-5	TRBJ2-7	TRBD1	CASSYSARGLYEQYF
TRBV25-1	TRBJ2-5	.	CASSDTGKRARQETQYF